This T cell receptor (beta chain) came from a study of identical twins. The CDR3 spans 15 residues. V dropped 0 bases and J dropped 3; count of bases not matched to a gene: 4. Germline V lookup: CDR1 LNHNV, CDR2 YYDKDF (reference sequence). This clonotype has only a few counts. The target antigen is unknown. Via MiXCR, TCRdb re-called the 5' RACE reads, giving one row per CDR3 protein. The sample has under 450,000 distinct CDR3 sequences; roughly 18% are singletons. Regarding the study as a whole: Its conclusions, products of cross-sectional statistical analysis, did not come from following the same donors. Within cord blood, abundant beta clonotypes carried fewer insertions, but memory repertoires showed no such trend. Models underestimated how often monozygotic twins shared out-of-frame TCR alpha.

The sample consisted of naive T cells sorted from blood. The sequence was collected from a middle-aged man in good health. The rearrangement uses TRBV15 and TRBJ2-5; 7 bases match TRBD1. CDR3 DNA: TGTGCCACCAGCAGAGATCCCACAGGGGAAGAGACCCAGTACTTC. Translated: CATSRDPTGEETQYF. Looking up the rest from reference TRBV15 and TRBJ2-5 gives the full variable domain: DAMVIQNPRYQVTQFGKPVTLSCSQTLNHNVMYWYQQKSSQAPKLLFHYYDKDFNNEADTPDNFQSRRPNTSFCFLDIRSPGLGDTAMYLCATSRDPTGEETQYFGPGTRLLVL.